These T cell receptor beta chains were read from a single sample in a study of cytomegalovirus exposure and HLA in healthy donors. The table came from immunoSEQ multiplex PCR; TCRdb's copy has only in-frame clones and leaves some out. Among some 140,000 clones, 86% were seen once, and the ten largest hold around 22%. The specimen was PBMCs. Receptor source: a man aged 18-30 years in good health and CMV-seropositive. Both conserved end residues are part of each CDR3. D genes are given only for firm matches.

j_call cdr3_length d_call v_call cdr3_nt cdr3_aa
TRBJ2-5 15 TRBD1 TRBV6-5 TGTGCCAGCAGTTACTCCACAGGGGGCGTAGAGACCCAGTACTTC CASSYSTGGVETQYF
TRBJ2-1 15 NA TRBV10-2 TGCGCCAGCAGTGGGGCCGGATACTCCTACAATGAGCAGTTCTTC CASSGAGYSYNEQFF
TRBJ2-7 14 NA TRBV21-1 TGTGCCAGCACCGCAGCCGGGACTACCTACGAGCAGTACTTC CASTAAGTTYEQYF
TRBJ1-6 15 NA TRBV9 TGTGCCAGCAGCGTAGCTCCAGGCTATAATTCACCCCTCCACTTT CASSVAPGYNSPLHF
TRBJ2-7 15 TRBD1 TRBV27 TGTGCCAGCAGTTTGAGCGGGACAGGGACCTACGAGCAGTACTTC CASSLSGTGTYEQYF
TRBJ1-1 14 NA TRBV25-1 TGTGCCAGCAGTATTACAGGGATGAACACTGAAGCTTTCTTT CASSITGMNTEAFF
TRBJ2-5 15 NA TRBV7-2 TGTGCCAGCAGCTTAGCGGGGGGGCCATCAGAGACCCAGTACTTC CASSLAGGPSETQYF
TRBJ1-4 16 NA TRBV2 TGTGCCAGCAGTTCTGGAGACAGGCTAACTAATGAAAAACTGTTTTTT CASSSGDRLTNEKLFF
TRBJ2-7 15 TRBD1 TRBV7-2 TGTGCCAGCAGCCCAGACAGGGGGCGTCTCTCCGAGCAGTACTTC CASSPDRGRLSEQYF
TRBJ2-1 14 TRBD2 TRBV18 TGTGCCAGCTCACTCGGGACTAGCGGGAATGAGCAGTTCTTC CASSLGTSGNEQFF
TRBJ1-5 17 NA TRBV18 TGTGCCAGCTCACCACTACCGGGGGGCCCTAGCAATCAGCCCCAGCATTTT CASSPLPGGPSNQPQHF
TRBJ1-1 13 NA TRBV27 TGTGCCAGCAGCGTGGGGGCCGGCACTGAAGCTTTCTTT CASSVGAGTEAFF